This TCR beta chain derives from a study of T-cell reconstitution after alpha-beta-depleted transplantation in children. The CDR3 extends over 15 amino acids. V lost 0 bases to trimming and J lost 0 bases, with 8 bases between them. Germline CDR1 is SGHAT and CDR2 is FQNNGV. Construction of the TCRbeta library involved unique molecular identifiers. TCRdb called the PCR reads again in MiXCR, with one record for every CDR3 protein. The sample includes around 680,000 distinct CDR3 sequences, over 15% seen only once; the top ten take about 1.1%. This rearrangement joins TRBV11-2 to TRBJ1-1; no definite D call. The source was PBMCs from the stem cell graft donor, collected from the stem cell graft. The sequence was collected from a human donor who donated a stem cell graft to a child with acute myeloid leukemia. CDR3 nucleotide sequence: TGTGCCAGCAGCTTAGATTCGGCTATGAACACTGAAGCTTTCTTT. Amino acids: CASSLDSAMNTEAFF.